The present T cell receptor beta chain was sequenced within a study of shared clonotypes between healthy human individuals. Looking at the study overall: The study enrolled two women and a few men aged 18 to 49.

Around 100 million PBMCs were counted before genomic DNA extraction. V lost 6 bases and J 3 bases, leaving 9 bases between the germline ends. Germline V gene data show CDR1 as KGHSH and CDR2 as LQKENI. CDR3 length equals 13 residues. General observations from the study: It was only blood that was sampled, and tissue repertoires likely differ.

Remarks on this clone: Its antigen is undetermined.

Several immunoSEQ 96-well plates shared each subset's DNA, each plate a replicate. Profiled with immunoSEQ multiplex PCR; TCRdb holds only in-frame clones, not every one. The sample contains over 400,000 clones, 81% of which appear only once. Source material: PBMCs. The V call is TRBV18, the J call TRBJ1-3; D gene ambiguous. This receptor was obtained from a woman aged 40 to 50 in good health. Some clones in this sample may be carry-over from other donors' samples. The CDR3 sequence is CASSEDGGNTIYF. CDR3 bases: TGTGCCAGCTCCGAGGACGGTGGAAACACCATATATTTT.